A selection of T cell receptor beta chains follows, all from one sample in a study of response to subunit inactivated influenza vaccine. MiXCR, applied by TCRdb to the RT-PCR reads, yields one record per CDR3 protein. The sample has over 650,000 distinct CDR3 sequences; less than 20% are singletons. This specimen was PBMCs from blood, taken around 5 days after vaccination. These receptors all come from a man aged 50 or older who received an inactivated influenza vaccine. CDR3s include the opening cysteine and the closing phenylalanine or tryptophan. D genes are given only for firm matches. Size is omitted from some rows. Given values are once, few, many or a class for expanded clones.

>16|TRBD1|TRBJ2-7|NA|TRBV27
CASSLSGTGAFNEQYF
TGTGCCAGCAGTTTATCCGGGACAGGGGCTTTCAACGAGCAGTACTTC
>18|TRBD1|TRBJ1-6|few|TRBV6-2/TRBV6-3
CASSSVDRGLAISSPLHF
TGTGCCAGCAGTTCGGTTGACAGGGGGCTCGCGATATCTTCACCCCTCCACTTT
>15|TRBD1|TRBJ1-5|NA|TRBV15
CATSRDSGFDQPQHF
TGTGCCACCAGCCGGGACAGTGGATTTGATCAGCCCCAGCATTTT
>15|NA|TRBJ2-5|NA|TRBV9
CASSVDPGAWETQYF
TGTGCCAGCAGCGTAGATCCGGGGGCGTGGGAGACCCAGTACTTC
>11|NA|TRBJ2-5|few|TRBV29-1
CSVRRGETQYF
TGCAGCGTTCGAAGGGGAGAGACCCAGTACTTC
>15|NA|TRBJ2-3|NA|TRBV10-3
CAIRPGHSSTDTQYF
TGTGCCATCAGACCGGGACATTCCAGCACAGATACGCAGTATTTT
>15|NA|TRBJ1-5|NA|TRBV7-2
CASSWGQNPGQPQHF
TGTGCCAGCAGCTGGGGACAAAACCCCGGGCAGCCCCAGCATTTT
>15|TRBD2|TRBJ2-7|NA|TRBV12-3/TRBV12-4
CAGEMGLIESHEQYF
TGTGCCGGAGAGATGGGACTAATCGAATCCCACGAGCAGTACTTC
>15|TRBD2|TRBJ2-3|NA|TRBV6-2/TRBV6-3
CASRMQPGGKDTQYF
TGTGCCAGCAGGATGCAGCCGGGAGGGAAAGATACGCAGTATTTT
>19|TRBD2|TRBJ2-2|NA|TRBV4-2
CASSQLLAGAIQRTGELFF
TGTGCCAGCAGCCAGTTACTAGCGGGAGCGATCCAACGGACCGGGGAGCTGTTTTTT
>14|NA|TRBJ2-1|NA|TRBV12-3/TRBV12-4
CASRGPPVSYEQFF
TGTGCCAGCAGAGGACCCCCGGTGAGTTATGAGCAGTTCTTC
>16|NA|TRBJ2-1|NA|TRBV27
CASSTIAVLSYNEQFF
TGTGCCAGCAGTACTATAGCGGTACTATCCTACAATGAGCAGTTCTTC
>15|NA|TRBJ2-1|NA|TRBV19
CASRNFRTAYNEQFF
TGTGCCAGTAGGAACTTTAGGACAGCTTACAATGAGCAGTTCTTC
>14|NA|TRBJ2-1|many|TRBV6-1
CASSTTTEYNEQFF
TGTGCCAGCAGTACCACTACGGAGTACAATGAGCAGTTCTTC
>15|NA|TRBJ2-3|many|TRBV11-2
CASSASGGSPDTQYF
TGTGCCAGCAGCGCCTCCGGTGGATCTCCGGATACGCAGTATTTT
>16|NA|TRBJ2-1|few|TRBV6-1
CASRPRQVSSYNEQFF
TGTGCCAGCAGACCCCGCCAAGTCTCCTCCTACAATGAGCAGTTCTTC
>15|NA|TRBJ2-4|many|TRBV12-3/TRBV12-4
CASSPGARDKNIQYF
TGTGCCAGCAGTCCGGGGGCCAGGGACAAAAACATTCAGTACTTC
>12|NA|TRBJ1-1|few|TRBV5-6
CASSTGTAEAFF
TGTGCCAGCAGCACGGGGACGGCTGAAGCTTTCTTT
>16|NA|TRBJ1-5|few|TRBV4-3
CASSQDLLYSNQPQHF
TGCGCCAGCAGCCAAGATCTACTTTATAGCAATCAGCCCCAGCATTTT
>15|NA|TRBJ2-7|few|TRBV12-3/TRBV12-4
CASSLVGTRTYEQYF
TGTGCCAGCAGTTTAGTGGGGACCCGAACCTACGAGCAGTACTTC
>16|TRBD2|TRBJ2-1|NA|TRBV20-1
CSARDYQAGVSDEQFF
TGCAGTGCTAGAGATTATCAAGCGGGAGTTTCAGATGAGCAGTTCTTC
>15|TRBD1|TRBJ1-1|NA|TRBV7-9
CASSPWTGTVAEAFF
TGTGCCAGCAGCCCTTGGACAGGGACGGTCGCGGAAGCTTTCTTT
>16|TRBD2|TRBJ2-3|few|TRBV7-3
CASSATSGSRADTQYF
TGTGCCAGCAGCGCAACTAGCGGGAGTAGGGCAGATACGCAGTATTTT
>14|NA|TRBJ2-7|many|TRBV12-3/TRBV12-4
CASSPGRGRYEQYF
TGTGCCAGCAGCCCCGGACGTGGAAGGTACGAGCAGTACTTC
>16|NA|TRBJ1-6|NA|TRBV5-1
CASSPGAISYNSPLHF
TGCGCCAGCAGTCCAGGGGCGATCTCCTATAATTCACCCCTCCACTTT